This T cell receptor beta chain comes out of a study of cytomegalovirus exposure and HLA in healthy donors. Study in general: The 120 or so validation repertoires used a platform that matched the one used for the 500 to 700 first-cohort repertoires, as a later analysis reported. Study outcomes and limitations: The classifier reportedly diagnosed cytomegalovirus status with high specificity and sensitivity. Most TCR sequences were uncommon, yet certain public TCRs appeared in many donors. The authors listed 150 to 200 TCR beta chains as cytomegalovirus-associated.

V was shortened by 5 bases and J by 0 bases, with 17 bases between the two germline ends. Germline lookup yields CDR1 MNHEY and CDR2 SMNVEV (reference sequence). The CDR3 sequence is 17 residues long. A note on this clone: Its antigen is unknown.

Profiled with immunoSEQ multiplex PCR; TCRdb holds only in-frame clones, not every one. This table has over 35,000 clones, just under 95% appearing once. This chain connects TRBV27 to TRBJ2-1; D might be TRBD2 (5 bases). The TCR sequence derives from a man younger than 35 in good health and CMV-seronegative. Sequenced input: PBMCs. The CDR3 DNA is TGTGCCAGCAGTCCCCCATCACCGGGATACTCCTACAATGAGCAGTTCTTC. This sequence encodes CASSPPSPGYSYNEQFF.